This TCR beta chain was observed in a study of blood T cells in healthy people across ages. As for this clonotype: A much bigger clone sits one base away, suggesting this may be a read error.

The V and J ends lost 3 bases and 6 bases respectively, with 9 bases between them. This CDR3 is built from 12 residues. The germline V gene has CDR1 DFQATT and CDR2 SNEGSKA (reference sequence). With a J-beta primer mix and a sample-barcoded 5' primer, a second PCR ran about 7 to 12 cycles. Using its own MiXCR run on the 5' RACE reads, TCRdb lists one record per CDR3 protein. The table records approximately 810,000 distinct CDR3 sequences, under 30% of them present only once. Sequenced input: blood. The chain has TRBV20-1 and TRBJ1-5; no clear D gene. This sequence originates from a woman of 80 years or more in good health. CDR3 nucleotides: TGCAGTGCTAGTGAGGTGATTCAGCCCCAGCATTTT. Amino acid sequence: CSASEVIQPQHF.